This entry features one T cell receptor beta chain sequence. The antigen it binds to is not known. It has no much larger one-base neighbor in the sample; base qualities were not kept. The library was generated by RT-PCR. Sequencing instrument: Illumina HiSeq 2500. TCRdb applied fastp at Q25 and MiXCR to the public reads, then kept only in-frame beta chains. One record per CDR3 amino acid sequence lists the most common genes and DNA. For this sample there are about 520,000 distinct CDR3 sequences; about 10% appear just once. The ten most abundant clones make up approximately 12% of the sample. These data originate in a study of response to subunit inactivated influenza vaccine (dated by TCRdb to the late 2010s). For the study in its entirety: Deep quantitative T cell receptor repertoire profiling was used in the study to track responses to a trivalent subunit inactivated influenza vaccine.

Findings and caveats that apply to the study as a whole: According to the authors, only a limited number of new T cells may be recruited by each seasonal influenza vaccination.

CDR1 and CDR2 were assigned from the germline V gene as SGHDN and FVKESK. The CDR3 starts with the cysteine, ends with the phenylalanine, and has 14 residues. Of all the DNA, just the CDR3 is kept, 42 bases in frame from base 1. V lost 0 bases and J lost 7 bases; the stretch between them is 12 bases long. The time point label here, explained by the study, means: 45 to 50 days after influenza vaccine administration. The specimen comprised PBMCs from blood, sampled roughly 46 days after vaccination. The origin of this receptor is a middle-aged man who received an inactivated influenza vaccine. Donor details come from another sample of the same person, matched by shared clones. Recombination connected TRBV14 to TRBJ1-2; TRBD1 could be the D gene, as 6 bases match. The DNA is as follows: TGTGCCAGCAGCCAAGACCTGACAGGCCCTGGCTACACCTTC. Its protein is CASSQDLTGPGYTF.